A single sample gave rise to the 10 T cell receptor beta chains below, sequenced in a study of T cell repertoires in cytomegalovirus infection. The antigens these receptors bind are not known. One entry per CDR3 protein, called by TCRdb with MiXCR from the reads. Counted here are about 770,000 distinct CDR3 sequences, 25% to 35% occurring once; the ten biggest clones make up around 13%. The source was cultured CD8+ T cells from PBMCs, collected from culture after CMV antigen stimulation. These TCRs come from a human donor in good health (CMV status not recorded). Some clones in this sample may be carry-over from other donors' samples.

The chain employs TRBV5-4 and TRBJ2-3; 9 bases match TRBD2. The CDR3 consists of 18 residues. The ends lost 0 bases at V and 2 bases at J; junction bases unmatched: 10. Looked up from germline, CDR1 is SGHNT and CDR2 is YYREEE (reference sequence). The DNA for the CDR3 is TGTGCCAGCAGCTTGGAAAGCCTAGCGGGGACCATCACAGATACGCAGTATTTT. Residues: CASSLESLAGTITDTQYF.

This sequence joins TRBV29-1 and TRBJ1-2, with 10 bases matching TRBD1. V lost 8 bases and J lost 11; bases outside the gene matches: 17. The length of the CDR3 is 14 residues. The germline V gene encodes CDR1 SQVTM and CDR2 ANQGSEA. In nucleotides, the CDR3 is TGCAGCACAACTCCTACCGGGACAGGGGATCATTACACCTTC. Translated, it gives CSTTPTGTGDHYTF.

The CDR3 loop reads CASSLKSEQYV. The CDR3 DNA follows: TGTGCCAGCAGCTTAAAATCCGAGCAGTACGTC. This rearrangement joins TRBV7-9 to TRBJ2-7; D uncertain. Germline values: CDR1 SEHNR, CDR2 FQNEAQ (reference sequence). The CDR3 consists of 11 residues. Deletions cut 2 bases from V and 6 bases from J, with 5 bases between.

This clonotype was picked up a small number of times. The V and J genes are TRBV24-1 and TRBJ2-2; no reliable D call. Germline loops: CDR1 KGHDR, CDR2 SFDVKD. The CDR3 has 13 amino acids. V gave up 8 bases and J gave up 4 bases, with 10 bases separating them. The CDR3, as DNA: TGTGCCACCATGGGCAGCCCCACCGGGGAGCTGTTTTTT. This encodes CATMGSPTGELFF.

In this sample, this clonotype turned up many times. Here the CDR3 reads CASSLVPESAKNIQYF. CDR3 DNA sequence: TGTGCCAGCAGCTTAGTTCCGGAGTCGGCCAAAAACATTCAGTACTTC. The chain couples TRBV7-8 to TRBJ2-4, with D unresolved. V dropped 1 base and J dropped 1 base, with 11 bases sitting between them. Germline lookup yields CDR1 SGHVS and CDR2 FQNEAQ. The CDR3 extends over 16 amino acids.

The rearrangement links TRBV10-1 to TRBJ2-1; a possible D gene is TRBD2 (5 bases). CDR1 and CDR2 (germline): WNHNN, SYGVQD (reference sequence). Trimming pared 3 bases from V and 8 bases from J, leaving 17 bases between. This CDR3 contains 15 residues. The CDR3 reads CASSETLASSDEQFF. The CDR3 nucleotides read TGCGCCAGCAGTGAAACCCTAGCAAGTAGCGATGAGCAGTTCTTC.

This chain uses TRBV27 with TRBJ2-5; D not resolved. Germline V CDR1 and CDR2: MNHEY, SMNVEV (reference sequence). V lost 5 bases, J lost 1 base, and 17 bases lay in between. This CDR3 has 16 residues. CDR3 protein: CASSHIGVSTQETQYF. CDR3 nucleotide sequence: TGTGCCAGCAGTCATATAGGCGTCTCCACCCAAGAGACCCAGTACTTC.

The rearrangement uses TRBV7-9 and TRBJ2-7; the match to TRBD1 covers 7 bases. The CDR3 length is 15 residues. V was clipped by 1 base and J by 4 bases; unmatched bases: 7. Germline assignment: CDR1 SEHNR and CDR2 FQNEAQ (reference sequence). The CDR3 sequence is CASSLVTGELYEQYF. DNA for the CDR3: TGTGCCAGCAGCTTAGTTACAGGGGAGCTTTACGAGCAGTACTTC.

This clonotype appeared a few times. V and J are TRBV12-3 or TRBV12-4 and TRBJ1-1; D unclear. The V and J ends lost 8 bases and 11 bases respectively, with 12 bases between them. The CDR3 length is 10 residues. DNA for the CDR3: TGTGCCAGCCCCTCGATTTTGGCTTTCTTT. It translates to CASPSILAFF.

J is TRBJ1-3 and V is TRBV15, with unresolved D. This CDR3 is 14 amino acids long. The germline CDR1 and CDR2 sequences are LNHNV and YYDKDF (reference sequence). V was pared by 1 base and J by 3 bases, with 7 bases between. CDR3 sequence reads: CATSRVVDGNTIYF. CDR3 coding DNA: TGTGCCACCAGCAGAGTGGTGGATGGAAACACCATATATTTT.